What follows is one T cell receptor (beta chain) and its context. These data belong to a study of blood T cell repertoires in COVID-19. Study as a whole: Both acute and convalescent COVID-19 samples were obtained from the United States, Italy and Spain. Sample material is recorded as cDNA or gDNA derived from T cells, B-cell-depleted T cells, or PBMCs.

In the study's own analysis: Counts of nucleated cells, estimated from reference gene primer amplification, were obtained. Only in-frame clones appear in the TCRdb table, and some are missing; sequencing was by immunoSEQ multiplex PCR. V and J calls and clone size are given by that table; D and trimming were obtained from the DNA. The sample gives around 190,000 clones, 70% to 90% of which show up once; roughly 20% is in the top ten. Looked up from germline, CDR1 is MGHDK and CDR2 is SYGVNS. With 4 bases clipped from V and 6 bases from J, the junction kept 7 bases outside the gene matches. The CDR3 spans 16 residues.

The sample consisted of peripheral blood. The clonotype comes from a man in his 70s with active or convalescent COVID-19. The rearrangement joins TRBV25-1 to TRBJ2-1; 12 nucleotides agree with TRBD2. CDR3 in DNA: TGTGCCAGCAGTGTATTACTAGCGGGAGGTCCCAATGAGCAGTTCTTC. It translates to CASSVLLAGGPNEQFF.